These 2 T cell receptor beta chains originate from one sample sequenced in a study of early T cells in non-severe SARS-CoV-2 infection. TCRdb re-called the 5' RACE reads with MiXCR, one entry per CDR3 protein. The data contain 35,000 to 55,000 distinct CDR3 sequences, about 6.5% of them singletons. Sample: whole blood, taken at baseline. The receptors originated from an adult who was a healthcare worker with PCR-confirmed SARS-CoV-2 infection or an uninfected control (not recorded which).

This clonotype was recorded many times. The chain has TRBV6-6 and TRBJ1-6, with D tentatively TRBD1 (6 bases). Germline CDR1 MNHNY, CDR2 SVGAGI (reference sequence). The CDR3 spans 14 residues. V was shortened by 7 bases and J by 7 bases, with 14 bases between the two germline ends. CDR3 loop: CASTFLDSNSPLHF. The CDR3 DNA follows: TGTGCCAGCACTTTTTTGGACAGCAATTCACCCCTCCACTTT.

The V and J genes are TRBV20-1 and TRBJ1-5, with D tentatively TRBD1 (6 bases). The germline CDR1 and CDR2 sequences are DFQATT and SNEGSKA (reference sequence). Trimming removed 8 bases from V and 7 bases from J, with 18 bases in between. The CDR3 consists of 13 residues. The CDR3, as DNA: TGCAGTCCGGGAGGGGGGCTTAGCCAGCCCCAGCATTTT. It translates to CSPGGGLSQPQHF.